These 28 T cell receptor beta chains came from one sample sequenced in a study of cytomegalovirus exposure and HLA in healthy donors listed by TCRdb under 2017. Library generation was performed with the immunoSEQ multiplex PCR assay. For the multiplex PCR, a mixture combining 60 forward primers for TCR Vbeta segments and 13 reverse primers for TCR Jbeta segments was used. What TCRdb holds here is the immuneACCESS table cut down to in-frame rearrangements. Part of the clones is not present; checked against another copy, under half of the missing clones reflect an unresolved V gene, and the others are unexplained. Counted in this sample were approximately 110,000 clones; around 79% of them appeared once. Around 3.7% of the sample is in the top ten clones. Sequenced material: PBMCs. Source of these receptors: a woman aged 40 to 49 in good health and CMV-seronegative.

This clone was seen more than once but under ten times. Here the CDR3 DNA reads TGTGCCAGCAGATTCACCAGGGGGTTTAACTATGGCTACACCTTC. Protein product: CASRFTRGFNYGYTF. V usage is TRBV6-5 and J usage is TRBJ1-2; 7 bases line up with TRBD1. Trimming took 6 bases from V and 1 from J; bases not matched to a gene: 8. Germline V lookup: CDR1 MNHEY, CDR2 SVGAGI. There are 15 residues in the CDR3.

The chain is built from TRBV4-1 and TRBJ2-5; 8 bases are shared with TRBD1. The germline V gene encodes CDR1 MGHRA and CDR2 YSYEKL. Trimming at V came to 4 bases and at J to 9 bases, leaving 13 bases not matched to a gene. The CDR3 is 15 amino acids. The CDR3 nucleotides read TGCGCCAGCAGCCGGACCGGGACAGAACAGGGGGCCCAGTACTTC. This encodes CASSRTGTEQGAQYF.

This chain uses TRBV19 with TRBJ1-1; maybe TRBD1 (5 bases). The CDR3 totals 16 residues. Germline V lookup: CDR1 LNHDA, CDR2 SQIVND (reference sequence). Trimming removed 10 bases at V and 1 base at J, with 22 bases between. CDR3 sequence (DNA): TGTGCCACGAGATCAGCGCAGGGTCGAGGGAACACTGAAGCTTTCTTT. This translates into CATRSAQGRGNTEAFF. Full variable domain (rest looked up from reference TRBV19 and TRBJ1-1): DGGITQSPKYLFRKEGQNVTLSCEQNLNHDAMYWYRQDPGQGLRLIYYSQIVNDFQKGDIAEGYSVSREKKESFPLTVTSAQKNPTAFYLCATRSAQGRGNTEAFFGQGTRLTVV.

The V call is TRBV7-6, the J call TRBJ2-7; 10 positions match TRBD1. Germline CDR1 and CDR2: SGHVS and FNYEAQ. This CDR3 contains 15 residues. V was pared by 5 bases and J by 5 bases, with 9 bases of the junction left unmatched. The CDR3 region has the DNA TGTGCCAGCAGCATTGGACAGGGGGTTTTCGACGAGCAGTACTTC. Its translation is CASSIGQGVFDEQYF.

CDR3 residues: CASRQTGLGEQYF. The DNA for the CDR3 is TGTGCCAGCCGACAGACAGGGTTGGGCGAGCAGTACTTC. The chain combines TRBV6-5 with TRBJ2-7; 7 positions agree with TRBD1. V was pared by 8 bases and J by 6 bases, with 10 bases of the junction left unmatched. This CDR3 has 13 amino acids. Looked up from germline, CDR1 is MNHEY and CDR2 is SVGAGI.

The V gene is TRBV14, the J gene TRBJ2-2; D is undetermined. The CDR3 covers 15 residues. CDR1 and CDR2 (germline): SGHDN, FVKESK. Trimming took 1 base from V and 5 from J, leaving 11 bases between them. In nucleotides, the CDR3 is TGTGCCAGCAGCCAAGCGGTTGGTACGACCGGGGAGCTGTTTTTT. Translating gives CASSQAVGTTGELFF. Combining the CDR3 with reference TRBV14 and TRBJ2-2 gives the whole variable domain EAGVTQFPSHSVIEKGQTVTLRCDPISGHDNLYWYRRVMGKEIKFLLHFVKESKQDESGMPNNRFLAERTGGTYSTLKVQPAELEDSGVYFCASSQAVGTTGELFFGEGSRLTVL.

The chain employs TRBV19 and TRBJ2-4; TRBD1 matches at 10 bases. The junction had 7 bases not matched to a gene; V was cut back by 5 bases and J by 6 bases. The CDR3 has 15 amino acids. CDR1 and CDR2 (germline): LNHDA, SQIVND (reference sequence). Here the CDR3 DNA reads TGTGCCAGTAGTGCCAGACAGGGGGCGGGAAACATTCAGTACTTC. Its protein is CASSARQGAGNIQYF. The full variable domain, its missing parts supplied by reference TRBV19 and TRBJ2-4, is DGGITQSPKYLFRKEGQNVTLSCEQNLNHDAMYWYRQDPGQGLRLIYYSQIVNDFQKGDIAEGYSVSREKKESFPLTVTSAQKNPTAFYLCASSARQGAGNIQYFGAGTRLSVL.

This clone was observed a single time. The chain joins TRBV10-3 to TRBJ1-2, with 7 bases matching TRBD1. J gave up 5 bases and V 3 bases, and 9 bases lay outside the gene matches. Looked up from germline, CDR1 is ENHRY and CDR2 is SYGVKD. The CDR3 has 15 amino acids. The CDR3 loop reads CAISDGTDGGYGYTF. CDR3 nucleotides: TGTGCCATCAGTGATGGGACAGACGGAGGATATGGCTACACCTTC.

The genes are TRBV7-3 and TRBJ2-3, with a weak D call TRBD2 (5 bases). V was clipped by 1 base and J by 5 bases, with 7 bases between them. The CDR3 totals 13 residues. Germline CDR1 is SGHTA and CDR2 is FQGTGA. As DNA, the CDR3 is TGTGCCAGCAGCTTAAATAGCGTAGATACGCAGTATTTT. It is translated as CASSLNSVDTQYF. The full variable domain, in which reference TRBV7-3 and TRBJ2-3 provide the parts outside the CDR3, is GAGVSQTPSNKVTEKGKYVELRCDPISGHTALYWYRQSLGQGPEFLIYFQGTGAADDSGLPNDRFFAVRPEGSVSTLKIQRTERGDSAVYLCASSLNSVDTQYFGPGTRLTVL.

The V call is TRBV5-4, the J call TRBJ2-5, with D possibly being TRBD2 (6 bases). V was clipped by 0 bases and J by 5 bases, with 14 bases between them. Germline assignment: CDR1 SGHNT and CDR2 YYREEE (reference sequence). The CDR3 covers 15 residues. The CDR3 DNA follows: TGTGCCAGCAGCTTGGAGCCGAACGGAGGGGAGACCCAGTACTTC. This translates into CASSLEPNGGETQYF.

This chain joins TRBV30 and TRBJ2-3; weak D call: TRBD2 (5 bases). Per the germline V gene, CDR1 is GTSNPN and CDR2 is SVGIG (reference sequence). This CDR3 region has 14 residues. With 0 bases removed from V and 1 base from J, the gap between germline ends came to 8 bases. CDR3 region: CAWSVSAGTDTQYF. CDR3 bases: TGTGCCTGGAGTGTATCAGCGGGCACAGATACGCAGTATTTT.

The V call is TRBV27, the J call TRBJ1-3; possible D gene TRBD1, 5 bases. Trimming left V 0 bases short and J 8 bases short, with 14 bases between. The CDR3 consists of 15 residues. Germline V gene lookup returns CDR1 MNHEY and CDR2 SMNVEV (reference sequence). The chain's CDR3 is CASSLSGGLGYTIYF. The CDR3 DNA is TGTGCCAGCAGTTTATCGGGGGGTTTGGGATACACCATATATTTT.

The chain carries TRBV2 and TRBJ2-3, with TRBD2 matching over 7 bases. V was pared by 3 bases and J by 6 bases, with 9 bases of the junction left unmatched. This CDR3 contains 15 residues. Germline V gene data show CDR1 as SNHLY and CDR2 as FYNNEI. CDR3 DNA sequence: TGTGCCAGCAGTGACGGCGGGAGCTCGGGGGATACGCAGTATTTT. It encodes CASSDGGSSGDTQYF.

This clone has just a few counts. The chain links TRBV27 to TRBJ2-2; D perhaps matches TRBD2 (6 bases). Germline CDR1 reads MNHEY; CDR2 reads SMNVEV (reference sequence). The CDR3 sequence is 15 residues long. V was trimmed by 8 bases and J by 0 bases, leaving 13 bases between them. Written as DNA, the CDR3 is TGTGCCAGCCGAACCGGGACTCCGAACACCGGGGAGCTGTTTTTT. The encoded protein is CASRTGTPNTGELFF.

This chain connects TRBV7-9 to TRBJ2-7; D not resolved. CDR1 is SEHNR, CDR2 FQNEAQ, per germline (reference sequence). The V end lost 4 bases, the J end lost 7 bases, and 8 bases lay between the germline ends. There are 11 residues in the CDR3. DNA of the CDR3: TGTGCCAGCAGCTCCCCAGAAGAGCAGTACTTC. Translated, it gives CASSSPEEQYF.

The V call is TRBV7-9, the J call TRBJ2-1, with D possibly TRBD1 on 6 matching bases. The CDR3 extends over 14 amino acids. Germline assignment: CDR1 SEHNR and CDR2 FQNEAQ (reference sequence). Between the trimmed V and J ends, which lost 8 bases and 4 bases, there was a span of 15 bases. CDR3 DNA: TGTGCCAGCGGCGCACCGGGACAATACAATGAGCAGTTCTTC. Translated: CASGAPGQYNEQFF.

The chain is built from TRBV19 and TRBJ1-5, with D possibly TRBD1 on 5 matching bases. CDR1 LNHDA and CDR2 SQIVND come from the germline V gene (reference sequence). Trimming removed 0 bases at V and 7 bases at J, with 13 bases between. There are 15 residues in the CDR3. The DNA of the CDR3 is TGTGCCAGTAGTATAGAAGCCACAGGAAGACAGCCCCAGCATTTT. This translates into CASSIEATGRQPQHF.

This chain joins TRBV7-2 and TRBJ1-5, with TRBD1 matching over 7 bases. With 5 bases clipped from V and 5 bases from J, the junction kept 9 bases outside the gene matches. The CDR3 sequence is 15 residues long. Germline CDR1 and CDR2: SGHTA and FQGNSA. CDR3 sequence (DNA): TGTGCCAGCAGCCCTGGGACAGCCATGCATCAGCCCCAGCATTTT. Its translation is CASSPGTAMHQPQHF.

This rearrangement joins TRBV6-4 to TRBJ2-7, with D hard to call. The length of the CDR3 is 12 residues. Germline V gene sequence: CDR1 MRHNA, CDR2 SNTAGT. Trimming shortened V by 2 bases and J by 3 bases, and 5 bases separated the two germline ends. The CDR3 DNA reads as TGTGCCAGCAGTGACCCTCTCTACGAGCAGTACTTC. This gives the protein CASSDPLYEQYF.

The chain's CDR3 is CASSPPGQGLNEQYF. CDR3 in DNA: TGTGCCAGCAGCCCCCCGGGACAGGGGTTGAACGAGCAGTACTTC. The chain links TRBV4-2 to TRBJ2-7; the match to TRBD1 covers 10 bases. CDR3 length equals 15 residues. The germline V gene encodes CDR1 LGHNA and CDR2 YNFKEQ. With 4 bases clipped from V and 5 bases from J, the junction kept 8 bases outside the gene matches.

The chain uses TRBV18 and TRBJ1-4; D is ambiguous. The germline V gene has CDR1 KGHSH and CDR2 LQKENI. The CDR3 consists of 16 residues. V shed 0 bases and J shed 7 bases, with 15 bases lying between them. The CDR3 nucleotides are TGTGCCAGCTCACCACCGGCGGCCCTGCGCGGTGAAAAACTGTTTTTT. Protein: CASSPPAALRGEKLFF.

The rearrangement joins TRBV18 to TRBJ2-7; weak D call: TRBD2 (6 bases). The CDR3 runs to 14 residues. V was trimmed by 6 bases and J by 4 bases, leaving 16 bases between them. Germline CDR1 KGHSH, CDR2 LQKENI. CDR3 amino acids: CASSLVGGRYEQYF. Written as DNA, the CDR3 is TGTGCCAGCTCCCTCGTGGGGGGAAGGTACGAGCAGTACTTC.

The chain carries TRBV5-1 and TRBJ1-1, with TRBD1 as a possible D gene (6 bases). Germline V gene lookup returns CDR1 SGHRS and CDR2 YFSETQ. Trimming took off 0 bases at V and 2 bases at J, with 11 bases between the two ends. CDR3 length: 15 amino acids. CDR3 sequence: CASSLVDSTNTEAFF. DNA of the CDR3: TGCGCCAGCAGCTTGGTGGACAGTACCAACACTGAAGCTTTCTTT.

In this sample, this clone turned up a few times. The chain links TRBV18 to TRBJ1-2; D ambiguous. Germline loops: CDR1 KGHSH, CDR2 LQKENI. The CDR3 runs to 13 residues. Between the trimmed V and J ends, which lost 0 bases and 8 bases, there was a span of 10 bases. The CDR3 region is CASSPPPGSGYTF. In nucleotides, the CDR3 is TGTGCCAGCTCACCACCGCCGGGGTCCGGCTACACCTTC.

This rearrangement joins TRBV16 to TRBJ2-7, with a weak D call TRBD1 (7 bases). From germline, CDR1 is KGHSY and CDR2 FQNENV. The CDR3 spans 16 residues. Trimming took off 4 bases at V and 3 bases at J, with 19 bases between the two ends. CDR3 sequence: CASSPLRDRFFYEQYF. The CDR3 coding sequence is TGTGCCAGCAGCCCACTGCGGGACAGATTTTTCTACGAGCAGTACTTC.

J is TRBJ2-2 and V is TRBV7-2, with D possibly TRBD1 on 6 matching bases. The CDR3 is made up of 18 amino acids. V lost 0 bases to trimming and J lost 2 bases, with 16 bases between them. Germline CDR1 reads SGHTA; CDR2 reads FQGNSA. CDR3 nucleotides: TGTGCCAGCAGCTTAGCACGTATGGGGGCTTCTAACACCGGGGAGCTGTTTTTT. It yields the protein CASSLARMGASNTGELFF.

This clone was seen a few times. The V call is TRBV5-6, the J call TRBJ1-6, with 8 bases matching TRBD1. The CDR3 extends over 13 amino acids. CDR1 and CDR2 from the germline V gene are SGHDT and YYEEEE. Trimming at V came to 5 bases and at J to 9 bases, leaving 4 bases not matched to a gene. The CDR3 spells CASRGTGGSPLHF. CDR3 bases: TGTGCCAGCAGGGGGACAGGAGGTTCACCCCTCCACTTT.

The rearrangement joins TRBV7-2 to TRBJ1-2; weak D call: TRBD1 (6 bases). Germline V gives CDR1 SGHTA, CDR2 FQGNSA. There are 17 residues in the CDR3. Deletions cut 4 bases from V and 7 bases from J, with 25 bases between. The CDR3 sequence: CASSSQVTPVTGVGYTF. CDR3 nucleotide sequence: TGTGCCAGCAGCTCGCAAGTGACCCCCGTGACAGGCGTTGGCTACACCTTC.